This T cell receptor (beta chain) originates from a study of cytomegalovirus exposure and HLA in healthy donors (dated by TCRdb to between 2016 and 2019). Study-level background: In an earlier analysis of 587 of the donors, less than 350 Gb of sequence data and roughly 100 million unique TCR beta sequences from about 179 million T cells were reported. Roughly 290 gigabases of sequencing data and roughly 80 million unique TCR sequences made up an early release that covered several hundred HLA-typed donors. Among the roughly 410 genotyped donors, around 81% belonged to the genetic ancestry cluster associated with self-reported Caucasian donors. The aim of the study was to test whether cataloging public T cell receptors could identify signatures of past pathogen exposure. The study used immunosequencing to profile the T cell repertoires of 666 subjects and linked those repertoires to cytomegalovirus serostatus. Along with the roughly 670-subject first cohort, a separate validation cohort of approximately 110 different subjects was used. The study combined high-throughput TCR immunosequencing, statistical association of individual TCRs with disease status, and machine learning to predict cytomegalovirus infection status. In a later analysis, previously published TCR beta repertoires from about 670 donors were re-analyzed and high-resolution HLA genotyping was added so that TCR occurrence patterns could be studied. In the later analysis, no new phenotypic data were used to find candidate immune exposures; instead, reliance was placed on TCR beta sequences and their occurrence across donors. In an earlier analysis of 587 of the donors, high-throughput TCR beta sequencing was used to judge whether each TCR beta V gene segment behaved as functional or pseudogenic. Alongside the repertoire data, information on donor age, sex, ethnicity and CMV serostatus was compiled. A later genetic analysis used genome-wide SNP genotypes for about 55% of the 666 donors, treating that subset as a discovery cohort. All discovery cohort repertoires had been generated using a single sequencing platform. HLA typing covered class I and class II loci at four-digit resolution. Typing coverage varied by locus: roughly 629-640 donors for A, B, C, DRB1 and DQB1; approximately 520 for DQA1; approximately 610 for DPA1; roughly 450 for DPB1. Several DR-DQ haplotypes were handled as single units for association and clustering because linkage in the cohort was strong. Among around 400 genotyped donors of the cohort, an average of approximately 240,000 unique TCR beta nucleotide sequences was sequenced per donor, of which 15% to 20% were non-productive.

The cohort comprised several hundred healthy bone marrow donors. All cohort members were sampled while nominally healthy, although unrecorded immune exposures were likely present. The donor tested CMV seronegative, placing the donor among the 350 or so seronegative members of the cohort. Each donor provided a peripheral blood sample, and peripheral blood mononuclear cells were used for TCR beta sequencing. The Qiagen DNeasy Blood Extraction Kit was used to extract genomic DNA from the blood cell samples. Results and caveats for the whole study, not just this receptor: When HLA alleles, especially DR and DQ, strongly co-occurred, attributing TCR associations to individual alleles was difficult. CMV serostatus was the only immune exposure information available for the cohort. A later analysis found that TCR association rates varied across HLA loci, with DRB1 alleles showing the most associated TCRs and HLA-C alleles the fewest. The classifier was reported to diagnose cytomegalovirus status with high specificity and sensitivity in both the original and validation cohorts. It was suggested by the authors that the approach could potentially be generalized to other disease states and immunological phenotypes. In a later analysis, around 15,000 TCR beta sequences were associated with specific HLA alleles at a false discovery rate of 0.05. HLA typing was unavailable for some donors at each locus, so association tests used only the typed subset. A cluster of highly shared sequence variants was judged likely to represent a technical artifact of the sequencing pipeline. A further reported finding was that TCR beta sequences accurately predicted the HLA-A and HLA-B alleles for most subjects in the first cohort. Roughly 17 rarely observed V segments, including chromosome 9 orphons, were excluded from the earlier analysis of several hundred of the donors because counts were too low. In this cohort, only TCR beta chains were sequenced, and detectable features were limited by the absence of alpha or paired-chain data. In a later analysis, several top co-occurrence clusters were reported to appear linked to parvovirus B19, influenza, CMV and Epstein-Barr virus. The 87-base-pair reads could not distinguish some IMGT-functional V segments, including TRBV6-2 and TRBV6-3, so those segments were excluded. A total of 150 or so TCR beta chains were listed by the study as associated with cytomegalovirus. In an earlier analysis of over 550 of the donors, most TCR beta V segments were observed in productive rearrangements about 87% or about 30% of the time, broadly matching IMGT annotations. Presence/absence analyses assumed roughly uniform sequencing depth across donors, an assumption that may not hold. Across donors, most TCR sequences were observed very rarely, whereas some public TCRs were present in many individuals. An association between a missense DCLRE1C variant and V-gene and J-gene trimming of TCR beta chains was found in a later genetic analysis and replicated in an independent cohort. Compared with equally common non-associated chains, HLA-associated TCR beta chains in a later analysis were more clonally expanded and had lower generation probabilities. Linkage disequilibrium might explain the correlated functional status among segregating V segments, but an unknown experimental factor could not be excluded. In a later genetic analysis, fewer N-insertions in productive TCRs were reported among donors in an Asian-associated ancestry cluster than the approximately 670-donor mean. In a later analysis, most CMV-associated TCR beta chains were found to appear HLA-restricted, with HLA associations seemingly driven largely by CMV exposure. In vitro tests confirmed that three of the cytomegalovirus-associated TCR beta chains recognize cytomegalovirus antigens.

Cut back by 1 base and 8 bases, the V and J ends lie 8 bases apart. The germline V gene (reference sequence) provides CDR1 LNHDA and CDR2 SQIVND. The CDR3 has 12 amino acids, counting the end cysteine and phenylalanine. This entry keeps only the CDR3 DNA: 36 bases, framed from base 1. This clone was seen only once. Its antigen specificity is not known. Nothing much larger sits one base from this clone, and base qualities are not available. Receptor libraries were prepared by the immunoSEQ multiplex PCR assay. The multiplex PCR relied on a mix of 60 forward primers for TCR Vbeta segments and 13 reverse primers for TCR Jbeta segments. A multiplex PCR assay on genomic DNA amplified the CDR3 region of rearranged TCR beta genes. The Illumina HiSeq System was used to sequence the amplified TCR beta libraries as 87-base-pair reads. The original pipeline was this. A later analysis tallied around 80 million unique TCR beta chains across the 666 repertoires, and about 12 million of those chains were shared by two or more donors. Raw reads were error-corrected and collapsed into unique sequences by a nearest-neighbor algorithm in which closely related sequences were merged to remove PCR and sequencing errors. CDR3 sequences were aligned to IMGT reference sequences to assign V, D and J gene segments. For a sequence to be retained, a match of at least six nucleotides to both a V gene segment and a J gene segment was required. Rearrangements were called productive when the CDR3 lacked stop codons and stayed in frame with V and J; all others were non-productive. Following IMGT convention, CDR3 was defined as the stretch from the second conserved V-encoded cysteine up to the conserved J-encoded phenylalanine. The earlier analysis of more than 450 of the donors excluded sequences that lacked an unambiguous match to a single V gene segment. An earlier analysis of a few hundred of the donors classified V segments as functional when productive rearrangements were above 56.7% and as segregating when the standard deviation between donors was above 5%. A statistical classification framework was built for diagnosing cytomegalovirus status from the catalog of TCR beta chain sequences. V and J gene assignment, in a later analysis, came from comparing TCR nucleotide sequences with IMGT/GENE-DB human TR gene sequences. The TCRdist pipeline was used in a later analysis to assign CDR3 sequences and most-parsimonious VDJ recombination scenarios. In a later analysis, every TCR beta chain was defined by the combination of its CDR3 amino acid sequence and its V-gene family, and reads without a unique V-gene family were dropped. A later analysis removed nearly 600 highly shared, low-generation-probability nucleotide sequences to deal with suspected cross-contamination and a sequencing artifact. For each public chain, a later analysis derived a clonal expansion index from normalized ranks of inferred template counts within each repertoire. In a later analysis, generation probabilities were computed with a VDJ recombination model fitted to out-of-frame rearrangements, and the resulting probabilities were checked against IGoR. Hypergeometric tests were used in a later analysis to score TCR-TCR, TCR-HLA and TCR-CMV co-occurrence, with a repertoire-size bias correction applied to the TCR pairs. A later analysis estimated false discovery rates by permuting HLA or CMV assignments 20 times. In a later analysis, co-occurring TCRs were grouped with DBSCAN, and TCRdist sequence similarity was added when clustering was performed within HLA-allele-positive subsets. Co-occurrence clustering excluded repertoires with fewer than 30,000 or more than 120,000 public chains, plus five with anomalous nucleotide sharing. TCRdb retrieved this table from immuneACCESS and kept in-frame rearrangements only. Not all clones are present; in checked studies, unresolved V genes account for under half, and no reason is known for the remainder. V, J and clone size were drawn from that table, and D and trimming were deduced from the DNA. The sample table records about 230,000 clones; about three quarters of these occur just once. Of the sample, less than 0.6% falls within the top ten clones.

The source is a boy aged 5-17 years in good health and CMV-seronegative. This chain is built from TRBV19 and TRBJ1-2; tentative D gene TRBD1, with 5 bases matching. Sequencing input: PBMCs. The CDR3 has the sequence CASSIAGEGYTF. The DNA sequence is as follows: TGTGCCAGTAGTATAGCGGGGGAGGGCTACACCTTC.